Sequencing of this TCR beta chain was carried out in a study of T cells in Graves' hyperthyroidism and ophthalmopathy (dated by TCRdb to between 2018 and 2021). Notes on the research overall: To identify TCR V-J signatures that set the groups apart, the researchers used a discovery cohort of more than 95 patients, made up of around 40 with Graves' ophthalmopathy and about 59 with stable Graves' hyperthyroidism. According to the paper, TCR Vbeta CDR3 sequencing was carried out on about 140 peripheral blood samples, which came from approximately 43 ophthalmopathy, roughly 75 hyperthyroidism and some 17 progressor patients. Once sampling was done, hyperthyroidism patients were given methimazole at a starting dose of 30 mg daily, whereas ophthalmopathy patients were given high-dose intravenous methylprednisolone. In over five Graves' hyperthyroidism patients, the study also compared T-cell repertoires from thyroid tissue with T-cell repertoires from blood. The roughly 100 discovery patients were randomly divided into training and test sets at a 7:3 ratio. An independent validation cohort of some 18 hyperthyroidism patients and some 15 patients who later progressed to ophthalmopathy tested prospective prediction of ophthalmopathy.

The germline V gene supplies CDR1 SQVTM and CDR2 ANQGSEA. From cysteine to phenylalanine, the CDR3 is 13 amino acids long. Here the CDR3 DNA is all that survives: 39 bases in frame from base 1. TCR beta CDR3 regions were amplified from RNA transcripts. For the first round of RT-PCR on the TCR CDR3, the HTBI primer set was used together with the Qiagen OneStep RT-PCR kit. Libraries were constructed in a second round of multiplex PCR, after which size selection and purification were carried out. The libraries were sequenced on an Illumina HiSeq2000 using paired-end 100 bp reads. As for the authors' bioinformatics: SOAPnuke was used to process the raw data, throwing out any read that contained adapters or uncalled bases, had a mean Phred below 15, or lacked an exact constant-primer or identifier match. High-quality paired reads were merged with COPE v1.2.5, and unique nucleotide sequences were defined as clonotypes. Clonotypes were aligned to IMGT TRBV, TRBD and TRBJ reference segments using MiTCR v1.1. The analysis included only V-J combinations with a frequency above 0.0001, which together covered roughly 99% of the repertoires. A TCS score was defined as the ratio between F50 (clonal expansion) and ExV (chaos), using BLOSUM62-based TCRdist between CDR3 peptides within each V-J. Welch's t-statistics and random forest reduced just over 500 V-J features to about 13, which were used in a naive Bayes classifier (R e1071). Thyroid-blood repertoire similarity was quantified with the Morisita-Horn index. TCRdb ran its own pipeline on the public reads, namely fastp trimming at Q25 and MiXCR clone calling, and kept in-frame beta chains. Every CDR3 protein is listed once, alongside the most common genes and DNA of its rows. TCRdb, not the authors, supplied the V and J calls. The sample table contains about 570,000 distinct CDR3 sequences; only one count was recorded for around 42% of them. The top ten clones comprise roughly 20% of the sample.

On this clonotype: Its antigen is unknown. No base quality values were provided; no much bigger clone lies one nucleotide off.

Here is what the overall study found, with its caveats: Ophthalmopathy was separated from stable hyperthyroidism by a 13 V-J signature model, with over 85% sensitivity and 81% to 83% specificity obtained in cross-validation and 80%/75% obtained in testing. In validation, progression to ophthalmopathy was predicted by the model with 55% to 71% sensitivity and nearly 75% specificity, a median of approximately 7.1 months before onset. Most expanded thyroid clonotypes (frequency above 0.001) were also detected in blood, suggesting blood repertoires may reflect thyroid immune responses. No statistical method was used to set the sample size in advance, and investigators knew the group allocation.

The study excluded patients with uncontrolled infections, other autoimmune diseases, pregnancy or lactation. Diagnoses were based on clinical symptoms, serum thyroxine and TRAb, thyroid ultrasound and orbital computed tomography. Trizol reagent was used to extract total RNA, and RNA quality was then checked on an Agilent 2100 Bioanalyzer. The sample comprised peripheral blood or thyroid tissue (not recorded which). The chain joins TRBV29-1 to TRBJ2-7; the D segment might be TRBD1 or TRBD2, since each matches 6 bases. This receptor was taken from an adult woman with Graves' disease, either hyperthyroidism or ophthalmopathy (not recorded which). The CDR3 loop reads CSAASGAEVEQYF. The DNA sequence reads TGCAGTGCTGCCTCGGGGGCCGAAGTCGAGCAGTACTTC.